Below are 20 T cell receptor beta chains sequenced from a single sample in a study of neurological immune-mediated disorders. TCRdb redid the calling of the 5' RACE reads with MiXCR, one entry per CDR3 protein. The sample holds about 84,000 distinct CDR3 sequences; 4.3% are singletons and the top ten take approximately 5.4%. Time point given: longitudinal time-point 3. Source material: PBMCs. The receptors shown here come from a woman aged 55-75 years with multiple sclerosis.

This clonotype has a count of ten or more. V is TRBV5-1 and J is TRBJ1-1; no clear D gene. The CDR3 contains 15 residues. Trimming removed 0 bases from V and 4 bases from J, with 13 bases in between. Germline V CDR1 and CDR2: SGHRS, YFSETQ. CDR3 nucleotide sequence: TGCGCCAGCAGCTTGGCCGCGGGTACGTTCACTGAAGCTTTCTTT. Encoded protein: CASSLAAGTFTEAFF.

This clonotype was seen ten or more times. The rearrangement uses TRBV12-3 or TRBV12-4 and TRBJ2-5; tentatively, D is TRBD1 or TRBD2 (6 bases each). This CDR3 has 14 amino acids. The V and J ends lost 3 bases and 5 bases respectively, with 13 bases between them. The CDR3 sequence is CASSLGGSRETQYF. In DNA, the CDR3 is TGTGCCAGCAGTTTGGGGGGCAGCCGGGAGACCCAGTACTTC.

This clonotype was detected many times. This chain links TRBV20-1 with TRBJ1-5; D possibly corresponds to TRBD1 (5 bases). Looked up from germline, CDR1 is DFQATT and CDR2 is SNEGSKA (reference sequence). The CDR3 length is 14 residues. Trimming shortened V by 1 base and J by 1 base, and 8 bases separated the two germline ends. The CDR3 DNA reads TGCAGTGCTAGAGGGACAATAAGCAATCAGCCCCAGCATTTT. Amino acids: CSARGTISNQPQHF.

The chain uses TRBV18 and TRBJ1-5; D unresolved. This CDR3 has 15 residues. V lost 1 base and J 0 bases, leaving 7 bases between the germline ends. Germline V gene data show CDR1 as KGHSH and CDR2 as LQKENI. The CDR3 reads CASSPLQVSNQPQHF. The CDR3 DNA reads as TGTGCCAGCTCACCACTCCAGGTTAGCAATCAGCCCCAGCATTTT.

This clonotype has ten or more counts. In DNA form, the CDR3 reads TGCGCCAGCAGCCAAGTTCGGGATACGCAGTATTTT. Its translation: CASSQVRDTQYF. V usage is TRBV4-1 and J usage is TRBJ2-3; D is unclear. The V and J ends lost 1 base and 6 bases respectively, with 5 bases between them. The germline V gene has CDR1 MGHRA and CDR2 YSYEKL. The length of the CDR3 is 12 residues.

This clonotype was seen ten or more times. CDR3 amino acids: CASSHGTVKETQYF. CDR3 in DNA: TGTGCCAGCAGTCACGGGACGGTAAAAGAGACCCAGTACTTC. The chain has TRBV12-3 or TRBV12-4 and TRBJ2-5; the D gene could be TRBD1 or TRBD2 (5 bases each). Trimming removed 5 bases from V and 3 bases from J, with 13 bases in between. This CDR3 is built from 14 residues.

This clonotype showed up many times. V and J are TRBV4-1 and TRBJ1-1; D uncertain. V lost 1 base and J 3 bases, leaving 12 bases between the germline ends. CDR3 length: 15 amino acids. Germline values: CDR1 MGHRA, CDR2 YSYEKL. Here the CDR3 DNA reads TGCGCCAGCAGCCAAGTTGAGCCCGCTTACACTGAAGCTTTCTTT. Its translation is CASSQVEPAYTEAFF.

In its sample, this clonotype was seen many times. This sequence joins TRBV12-3 or TRBV12-4 and TRBJ1-5, with D maybe TRBD1 (5 bases). Trimming cost V 6 bases and J 2 bases, with 8 bases left between them. CDR3 size: 13 residues. The CDR3: CASRGRGNQPQHF. DNA for the CDR3: TGTGCCAGCAGGGGACGGGGCAATCAGCCCCAGCATTTT.

This clonotype was counted many times. The rearrangement uses TRBV6-5 and TRBJ1-2, with a tentative D call TRBD1 (5 bases). CDR3 size: 14 residues. V shed 6 bases and J shed 6 bases, with 17 bases lying between them. CDR1 is MNHEY, CDR2 SVGAGI, per germline. The CDR3 nucleotides are TGTGCCAGCAGCCCCGGGACCCTAAGGGATGGCTACACCTTC. This gives the protein CASSPGTLRDGYTF.

The table lists this clonotype with many counts. The chain uses TRBV3-1 and TRBJ2-2, with a weak D call TRBD1 (7 bases). CDR3 length: 13 amino acids. Germline CDR1 LGHDT, CDR2 YNNKEL (reference sequence). The V and J ends lost 11 bases and 5 bases respectively, with 15 bases between them. In DNA form, the CDR3 reads TGTGCCGCAGGGGGGCGGCGGACCGGGGAGCTGTTTTTT. Translating gives CAAGGRRTGELFF. Full variable domain (remainder filled in from reference TRBV3-1 and TRBJ2-2): DTAVSQTPKYLVTQMGNDKSIKCEQNLGHDTMYWYKQDSKKFLKIMFSYNNKELIINETVPNRFSPKSPDKAHLNLHINSLELGDSAVYFCAAGGRRTGELFFGEGSRLTVL.

This clonotype was seen repeatedly, ten times or more. J is TRBJ2-2 and V is TRBV7-2; unclear D gene. Germline CDR1 and CDR2: SGHTA and FQGNSA. The germline V and J ends were trimmed by 1 base and 3 bases, with 9 bases remaining between them. CDR3 length: 15 residues. The CDR3 nucleotides read TGTGCCAGCAGCTTAGTGCGACAAGACACCGGGGAGCTGTTTTTT. Translation: CASSLVRQDTGELFF.

This clonotype was recorded at least ten times. The chain carries TRBV9 and TRBJ2-7; TRBD1 aligns across 11 bases. CDR3 length: 17 amino acids. Germline trimming cut 0 bases from V and 2 bases from J; bases unmatched to any gene: 7. The V gene's germline CDR1 is SGDLS and CDR2 YYNGEE. The CDR3 DNA reads as TGTGCCAGCAGCGTAGGGAGTCAGGGACAGGGGGCCTACGAGCAGTACTTC. This translates into CASSVGSQGQGAYEQYF. Based on the CDR3 plus reference TRBV9 and TRBJ2-7, the full variable domain is DSGVTQTPKHLITATGQRVTLRCSPRSGDLSVYWYQQSLDQGLQFLIQYYNGEERAKGNILERFSAQQFPDLHSELNLSSLELGDSALYFCASSVGSQGQGAYEQYFGPGTRLTVT.

This clonotype was observed many times. This chain links TRBV6-1 with TRBJ1-1, with 11 bases identical to TRBD1. This CDR3 is 16 amino acids long. Germline CDR1 MNHNS, CDR2 SASEGT. V lost 5 bases and J lost 2; bases outside the gene matches: 7. The CDR3 loop is CASSQGQGAFNTEAFF. CDR3 bases: TGTGCCAGCAGTCAAGGACAGGGGGCTTTCAACACTGAAGCTTTCTTT.

This clonotype was seen many times. The CDR3 spells CASRLQGLKNTEAFF. CDR3 nucleotides: TGTGCCAGCAGGCTACAGGGCCTCAAAAACACTGAAGCTTTCTTT. V and J are TRBV2 and TRBJ1-1; maybe TRBD1 (6 bases). The CDR3 loop spans 15 amino acids. V lost 6 bases, J lost 2 bases, and 16 bases lay in between. Germline V CDR1 and CDR2: SNHLY, FYNNEI.

This clonotype has a count of ten or more. The chain employs TRBV2 and TRBJ2-2, with TRBD1 as a possible D gene (5 bases). V gave up 7 bases and J gave up 4 bases, with 19 bases separating them. The CDR3 runs 16 residues. Per the germline V gene, CDR1 is SNHLY and CDR2 is FYNNEI. The CDR3 DNA is TGTGCCAGCAAATCCCGAAGGGCAGGGCGCACCGGGGAGCTGTTTTTT. Amino acid sequence: CASKSRRAGRTGELFF.

The sample holds many counts of this clonotype. In nucleotides, the CDR3 is TGTGCCAGCAGTTTATACAGCCAAGAGACCCAGTACTTC. Its translation: CASSLYSQETQYF. V usage is TRBV12-3 or TRBV12-4 and J usage is TRBJ2-5, with no clear D. The CDR3 runs 13 residues. V lost 2 bases to trimming and J lost 1 base, with 5 bases between them.

This clonotype occurred many times. The chain employs TRBV7-2 and TRBJ1-2, with D perhaps TRBD1 (6 bases). Germline V CDR1 and CDR2: SGHTA, FQGNSA. V was shortened by 1 base and J by 8 bases, with 11 bases between the two germline ends. This CDR3 region has 13 residues. The CDR3 protein is CASSLGRTDGYTF. CDR3 coding DNA: TGTGCCAGCAGCTTAGGTAGGACAGACGGCTACACCTTC.

This clonotype was counted at least ten times. V and J are TRBV28 and TRBJ2-3; D might be TRBD2 (6 bases). The CDR3 runs 16 residues. Looked up from germline, CDR1 is MDHEN and CDR2 is SYDVKM. The V gene lost 3 bases and the J gene lost 3 bases, with 16 bases spanning the gap. The CDR3 here is CASSLRFRGITDTQYF. DNA for the CDR3: TGTGCCAGCAGTTTGAGATTCCGCGGGATAACAGATACGCAGTATTTT.

This clonotype was seen a few times. This sequence joins TRBV11-2 and TRBJ2-7; 12 bases are a match to TRBD1. Germline V gene lookup returns CDR1 SGHAT and CDR2 FQNNGV. The CDR3 loop spans 13 amino acids. The V and J ends lost 6 bases and 5 bases, in that order; junction bases with no gene match: 2. DNA of the CDR3: TGTGCCAGCAGGGGACAGGGGGCACACGAGCAGTACTTC. It codes for CASRGQGAHEQYF.

This clonotype was counted ten times or more. The chain carries TRBV5-1 and TRBJ1-1; no definite D call. Trimming stripped 1 base from V and 2 bases from J, with 9 bases between. The CDR3 has 14 amino acids. Germline V gene lookup returns CDR1 SGHRS and CDR2 YFSETQ. CDR3 nucleotides: TGCGCCAGCAGCTTGTTAACAGTAAACACTGAAGCTTTCTTT. This gives the protein CASSLLTVNTEAFF.